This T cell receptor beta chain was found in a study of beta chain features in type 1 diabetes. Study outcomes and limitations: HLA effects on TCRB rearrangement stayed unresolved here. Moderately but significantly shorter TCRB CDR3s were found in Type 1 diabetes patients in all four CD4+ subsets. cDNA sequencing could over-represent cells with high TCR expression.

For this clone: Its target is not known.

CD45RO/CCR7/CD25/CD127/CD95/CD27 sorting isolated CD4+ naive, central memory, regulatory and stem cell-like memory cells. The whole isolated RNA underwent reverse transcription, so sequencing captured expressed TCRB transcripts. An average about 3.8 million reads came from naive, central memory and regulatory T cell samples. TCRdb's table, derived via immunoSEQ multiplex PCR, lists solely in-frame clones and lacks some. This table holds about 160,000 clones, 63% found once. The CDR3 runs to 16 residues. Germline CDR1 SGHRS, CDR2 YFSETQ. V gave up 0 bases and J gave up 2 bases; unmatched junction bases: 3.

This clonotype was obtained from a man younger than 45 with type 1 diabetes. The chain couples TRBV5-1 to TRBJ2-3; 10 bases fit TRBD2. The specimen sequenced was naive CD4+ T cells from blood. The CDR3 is CASSLGLAGATDTQYF. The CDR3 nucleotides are TGCGCCAGCAGCTTGGGTCTAGCGGGGGCCACAGATACGCAGTATTTT.